One and the same sample provided the 30 T cell receptor beta chains below, sequenced in a study of shared clonotypes between healthy human individuals (dated by TCRdb to the early 2020s). The protocol used for the library was the immunoSEQ multiplex PCR assay. In its TCRdb copy, this immuneACCESS table keeps in-frame sequences only and misses some clones. Where compared with another copy, unresolved V genes explain less than half of these, and the others have no known cause. For this sample the table gives 1.6 million or so clones, of which about 96% were detected only once. The ten biggest clones cover roughly 1.2% of the sample. What was sequenced was naive CD4+ T cells sorted from blood. Read against the paper, the sample's cell subset or site label means: CD45RA+ positively selected. The receptors originated from a man under 40 in good health.

The V call is TRBV27, the J call TRBJ2-7, with 11 bases lining up with TRBD1. CDR3 length equals 15 residues. Germline CDR1 MNHEY, CDR2 SMNVEV (reference sequence). The J segment lost 1 base and the V segment lost 6 bases, leaving 5 bases of the junction unmatched. The CDR3 protein is CASRKGQGGSYEQYF. Here the CDR3 DNA reads TGTGCCAGCAGGAAGGGACAGGGGGGATCCTACGAGCAGTACTTC.

This clone was seen just once. The V gene is TRBV6-1, the J gene TRBJ2-5; 7 nucleotides match TRBD1. CDR1 and CDR2 from the germline V gene are MNHNS and SASEGT. The length of the CDR3 is 14 residues. The trim removed 3 bases at V and 2 bases at J, leaving 3 bases unmatched. The CDR3 sequence: CASSEATGQETQYF. The CDR3 DNA reads TGTGCCAGCAGTGAGGCGACAGGGCAAGAGACCCAGTACTTC.

For this clone: The sample holds other DNA sequences that translate to the same CDR3. The rearrangement joins TRBV5-1 to TRBJ2-1; no reliable D call. This CDR3 comprises 12 residues. Trimming left V 0 bases short and J 6 bases short, with 4 bases between. The germline V gene has CDR1 SGHRS and CDR2 YFSETQ. The DNA for the CDR3 is TGCGCCAGCAGCTTGGTCCCCAATGAGCAGTTCTTC. Its protein is CASSLVPNEQFF.

This sequence joins TRBV6-6 and TRBJ2-3; D is perhaps TRBD1 (6 bases). The CDR3 loop spans 16 amino acids. The germline V and J ends were trimmed by 5 bases and 6 bases, with 21 bases remaining between them. Per germline, CDR1 MNHNY and CDR2 SVGAGI (reference sequence). CDR3 coding DNA: TGTGCCAGCAGTCTAGCCGAAGTACAGGGTTTGGATACGCAGTATTTT. Its protein is CASSLAEVQGLDTQYF.

V usage is TRBV28 and J usage is TRBJ2-7, with 8 bases that match TRBD1. V was pared by 3 bases and J by 6 bases, with 13 bases of the junction left unmatched. CDR1 and CDR2 from the germline V gene are MDHEN and SYDVKM. The length of the CDR3 is 16 residues. CDR3 DNA sequence: TGTGCCAGCAGTTTTAGGCCGGACAGGGTGGCGGGCGAGCAGTACTTC. Translation: CASSFRPDRVAGEQYF.

V is TRBV27 and J is TRBJ1-4; D may be TRBD1 (6 bases). This CDR3 has 13 residues. Germline V lookup: CDR1 MNHEY, CDR2 SMNVEV (reference sequence). Trimming left V 10 bases short and J 5 bases short, with 14 bases between. The DNA of the CDR3 is TGTGCCACTAGGGGGAGGGGAAATGAAAAACTGTTTTTT. This sequence encodes CATRGRGNEKLFF.

The chain carries TRBV11-2 and TRBJ2-5, with TRBD2 matching over 12 bases. From germline, CDR1 is SGHAT and CDR2 FQNNGV. With V trimmed by 5 bases and J by 2 bases, 3 bases remained unmatched. This CDR3 has 15 residues. The CDR3 sequence is CASSPGTSGQETQYF. CDR3 sequence (DNA): TGTGCCAGCAGCCCTGGGACTAGCGGGCAAGAGACCCAGTACTTC.

The V call is TRBV29-1, the J call TRBJ2-3; possible D gene TRBD1, 6 bases. Germline V gene lookup returns CDR1 SQVTM and CDR2 ANQGSEA. This CDR3 region has 12 residues. Trimming cost V 7 bases and J 4 bases, with 12 bases left between them. CDR3 sequence: CSGAQGSDTQYF. CDR3 in DNA: TGCAGCGGCGCACAGGGCTCAGATACGCAGTATTTT.

The rearrangement uses TRBV5-4 and TRBJ2-1, with 9 bases that match TRBD2. The CDR3 runs 14 residues. The J segment lost 3 bases and the V segment lost 3 bases, leaving 1 base of the junction unmatched. Germline V gene data show CDR1 as SGHNT and CDR2 as YYREEE (reference sequence). CDR3 sequence (DNA): TGTGCCAGCAGCTCGACTAGCGGCTACAATGAGCAGTTCTTC. This translates into CASSSTSGYNEQFF.

The V call is TRBV10-3, the J call TRBJ2-2; no firm D call. The CDR3 is 17 residues long. Germline CDR1 ENHRY, CDR2 SYGVKD. V lost 4 bases to trimming and J lost 0 bases, with 15 bases between them. In DNA form, the CDR3 reads TGTGCCATCAGTGCGACACTGAGGAGCCCGAACACCGGGGAGCTGTTTTTT. Translated: CAISATLRSPNTGELFF.

This chain uses TRBV18 with TRBJ2-3, with 7 positions matching TRBD2. Germline V gives CDR1 KGHSH, CDR2 LQKENI. The CDR3 covers 15 residues. V trimming: 3 bases; J trimming: 0 bases; junction bases outside the gene matches: 3. DNA for the CDR3: TGTGCCAGCTCACCTTCTAGCGGTAGCACAGATACGCAGTATTTT. This encodes CASSPSSGSTDTQYF.

The chain joins TRBV9 to TRBJ2-5, with 9 bases that match TRBD2. CDR1 and CDR2 from the germline V gene are SGDLS and YYNGEE. V gave up 0 bases and J gave up 2 bases; unmatched junction bases: 17. The CDR3 runs to 20 residues. CDR3 in amino acids: CASSVGGSTRLAEIQETQYF. The CDR3 DNA sequence: TGTGCCAGCAGCGTAGGTGGGTCCACCCGACTAGCGGAAATACAAGAGACCCAGTACTTC.

The chain's CDR3 is CASTPGLSLLNEQFF. The CDR3 nucleotides read TGTGCCAGCACCCCGGGACTGTCATTGTTAAATGAGCAGTTCTTC. This chain joins TRBV11-2 and TRBJ2-1, with a tentative D call TRBD2 (6 bases). The V end lost 7 bases, the J end lost 7 bases, and 20 bases lay between the germline ends. Germline loops: CDR1 SGHAT, CDR2 FQNNGV. The CDR3 extends over 15 amino acids.

This clone has a single count. The V gene is TRBV2, the J gene TRBJ2-2; weak D call: TRBD2 (6 bases). The CDR3 totals 15 residues. Germline assignment: CDR1 SNHLY and CDR2 FYNNEI. V dropped 8 bases and J dropped 3 bases, with 16 bases sitting between them. The CDR3 reads CASLQEGRYTGELFF. As DNA, the CDR3 is TGTGCCAGCCTACAGGAGGGCCGGTACACCGGGGAGCTGTTTTTT.

A word on this clone: Other DNA sequences within the sample encode an identical CDR3. V gene TRBV18 combines with J gene TRBJ2-2; D uncertain. Germline V CDR1 and CDR2: KGHSH, LQKENI. The ends were cut back, 1 base at V and 4 bases at J, with 4 bases in the middle. CDR3 length: 13 amino acids. The CDR3 DNA reads as TGTGCCAGCTCACCACGAAGCACCGGGGAGCTGTTTTTT. Its translation: CASSPRSTGELFF.

This clone was recorded only once. The chain uses TRBV7-8 and TRBJ2-3; tentative D call: TRBD1 (8 bases). CDR1 and CDR2 (germline): SGHVS, FQNEAQ. This CDR3 contains 18 residues. Trimming took 0 bases from V and 0 from J, leaving 16 bases between them. The CDR3 DNA reads as TGTGCCAGCAGCTTAGCTTTCGGGGGGACAGGTAGCACAGATACGCAGTATTTT. This translates into CASSLAFGGTGSTDTQYF.

The chain is built from TRBV19 and TRBJ2-1, with TRBD2 matching 7 bases. CDR3 length equals 13 residues. V trimming: 4 bases; J trimming: 4 bases; junction bases outside the gene matches: 1. Germline V CDR1 and CDR2: LNHDA, SQIVND (reference sequence). CDR3 amino acids: CASSTSGYNEQFF. The CDR3, as DNA: TGTGCCAGTAGTACTAGCGGATACAATGAGCAGTTCTTC.

This clone was detected once. The chain combines TRBV10-3 with TRBJ2-1, with 7 bases fitting TRBD1. The junction had 4 bases not matched to a gene; V was cut back by 11 bases and J by 6 bases. There are 11 residues in the CDR3. Germline loops: CDR1 ENHRY, CDR2 SYGVKD. As DNA, the CDR3 is TGTGCCTCCACAGGGGTCAATGAGCAGTTCTTC. Its translation: CASTGVNEQFF.

The genes are TRBV5-1 and TRBJ1-1; no definite D call. With 0 bases removed from V and 1 base from J, the gap between germline ends came to 4 bases. Germline V gene sequence: CDR1 SGHRS, CDR2 YFSETQ. This CDR3 is 13 amino acids long. CDR3 region: CASSLATNTEAFF. Here the CDR3 DNA reads TGCGCCAGCAGCTTGGCGACGAACACTGAAGCTTTCTTT. Full variable domain (rest looked up from reference TRBV5-1 and TRBJ1-1): KAGVTQTPRYLIKTRGQQVTLSCSPISGHRSVSWYQQTPGQGLQFLFEYFSETQRNKGNFPGRFSGRQFSNSRSEMNVSTLELGDSALYLCASSLATNTEAFFGQGTRLTVV.

The chain recombines TRBV4-3 with TRBJ1-4; 9 bases align to TRBD1. CDR1 is LGHNA, CDR2 YSLEER, per germline. This CDR3 comprises 17 residues. V lost 4 bases to trimming and J lost 0 bases; unmatched junction nucleotides: 6. CDR3 DNA: TGCGCCAGCAGCCCGGGACAGGGCCCTGCAACTAATGAAAAACTGTTTTTT. It yields the protein CASSPGQGPATNEKLFF.

The CDR3 region has the DNA TGTGCCAGCAGCCGTGGACTAGGAGAGACCCAGTACTTC. Amino acid sequence: CASSRGLGETQYF. The genes are TRBV2 and TRBJ2-5; the match to TRBD2 covers 7 bases. V trimming: 6 bases; J trimming: 4 bases; junction bases outside the gene matches: 5. CDR1 SNHLY and CDR2 FYNNEI come from the germline V gene. The CDR3 loop spans 13 amino acids.

The gene calls are TRBV13 and TRBJ2-7, with 9 bases matching TRBD2. Germline assignment: CDR1 PRHDT and CDR2 FYEKMQ (reference sequence). J lost 3 bases, V lost 5 bases, and 8 bases had no gene match. The CDR3 loop spans 15 amino acids. This chain's CDR3 is CASSRGLASRYEQYF. Written as DNA, the CDR3 is TGTGCCAGCAGCCGTGGACTAGCGTCCCGCTACGAGCAGTACTTC.

The chain has TRBV19 and TRBJ1-3; D is undetermined. CDR3 size: 16 residues. Trimming cost V 4 bases and J 6 bases, with 19 bases left between them. The V gene's germline CDR1 is LNHDA and CDR2 SQIVND (reference sequence). The CDR3 coding sequence is TGTGCCAGTAGTACTCCTAACTCTTGGCGCGAAAACACCATATATTTT. Its translation: CASSTPNSWRENTIYF.

The genes are TRBV19 and TRBJ1-1; no clear D gene. Germline lookup yields CDR1 LNHDA and CDR2 SQIVND (reference sequence). CDR3 length: 14 amino acids. With 4 bases removed from V and 6 bases from J, the gap between germline ends came to 15 bases. CDR3 protein: CASSSSSLLAEAFF. The CDR3 nucleotides are TGTGCCAGTAGTAGTTCCTCCCTCTTAGCTGAAGCTTTCTTT.

V and J are TRBV6-4 and TRBJ2-1, with TRBD2 as a possible D gene (7 bases). Trimming cost V 2 bases and J 4 bases, with 12 bases left between them. Germline V gives CDR1 MRHNA, CDR2 SNTAGT. The CDR3 length is 15 residues. The CDR3 DNA is TGTGCCAGCAGTGACAAAAGGGGGGGGTACAATGAGCAGTTCTTC. Translation gives CASSDKRGGYNEQFF.

J is TRBJ2-7 and V is TRBV6-6, with 8 bases aligning to TRBD1. Trimming cost V 3 bases and J 3 bases; bases outside gene matches: 7. This CDR3 region has 15 residues. The V gene's germline CDR1 is MNHNY and CDR2 SVGAGI (reference sequence). CDR3 amino acids: CASSYWTGRNYEQYF. The DNA for the CDR3 is TGTGCCAGCAGTTATTGGACAGGGAGGAACTACGAGCAGTACTTC.

The V gene is TRBV19, the J gene TRBJ1-1; the D is unclear. V shed 5 bases and J shed 1 base, with 8 bases lying between them. Germline CDR1 and CDR2: LNHDA and SQIVND (reference sequence). This CDR3 is built from 13 residues. CDR3 sequence reads: CASSSTRNTEAFF. For the CDR3, the DNA is TGTGCCAGTAGTTCAACACGGAACACTGAAGCTTTCTTT.

The chain joins TRBV15 to TRBJ2-7; D might be TRBD1 (6 bases). Germline V gene lookup returns CDR1 LNHNV and CDR2 YYDKDF (reference sequence). The V and J ends lost 1 base and 2 bases respectively, with 18 bases between them. The CDR3 is 17 amino acids. The DNA for the CDR3 is TGTGCCACCAGCAGAGCCCCCCCCGGGACACCTCCCTACGAGCAGTACTTC. Translated, it gives CATSRAPPGTPPYEQYF.

This chain connects TRBV28 to TRBJ1-1; no reliable D call. The CDR3 spans 15 residues. V lost 4 bases and J 2 bases, leaving 14 bases between the germline ends. The germline CDR1 and CDR2 sequences are MDHEN and SYDVKM. The CDR3, as DNA: TGTGCCAGCAGTTCCCAAGGGCGGGTTAACACTGAAGCTTTCTTT. It translates to CASSSQGRVNTEAFF.

V usage is TRBV25-1 and J usage is TRBJ2-3; perhaps TRBD1 as D (6 bases). Trimming left V 5 bases short and J 3 bases short, with 15 bases between. This CDR3 contains 15 residues. The germline V gene encodes CDR1 MGHDK and CDR2 SYGVNS. Written as DNA, the CDR3 is TGTGCCAGCAGTCCGGCCCGACAGGAAACAGATACGCAGTATTTT. Its protein product is CASSPARQETDTQYF.